This TCR beta chain is from a study of identical twins. Findings and limits, study-wide: Insertions ran lower in abundant cord blood beta clonotypes, though not in memory repertoires. Twin sharing of out-of-frame TCR alpha was underestimated by models in monozygotic pairs. The conclusions drew on cross-sectional statistical analysis instead of tracking the same donors.

TCRdb used MiXCR to reprocess the 5' RACE reads, holding one entry per CDR3 protein. The data contain approximately 690,000 distinct CDR3 sequences, 6% to 6.5% of them singletons. This clonotype was detected many times. Its antigen is undetermined. CDR3 length: 15 residues. Trimming stripped 4 bases from V and 5 bases from J, with 14 bases between. Looked up from germline, CDR1 is KGHDR and CDR2 is SFDVKD. The receptor was isolated from a man between 18 and 35 years old in good health. Sequenced material: naive T cells sorted from blood. This chain uses TRBV24-1 with TRBJ2-1; D possibly matches TRBD1 or TRBD2 (5 bases each). The CDR3, as DNA: TGTGCCACCAGTGACTTGGACGGGACGAACAATGAGCAGTTCTTC. Translating it yields CATSDLDGTNNEQFF.